The 19 T cell receptor beta chains listed next were all sequenced from one sample in a study of CD8 T cells in Susac syndrome. The RNA input was 0.5 to 1 ug, and it was reverse transcribed with random hexamers. Via MiXCR, TCRdb re-called the immunoSEQ multiplex PCR reads, giving one row per CDR3 protein. The sample holds about 120,000 distinct CDR3 sequences; around 90% are singletons and the top ten take more than 0.13%. The sample comprised CD4+ T cells from PBMCs. All receptors come from a human donor in good health.

The chain combines TRBV7-6 with TRBJ2-5; 7 nucleotides agree with TRBD1. The CDR3 runs 16 residues. The V gene end was trimmed by 5 bases and the J gene end by 5 bases; junction bases not matched to a gene: 14. Germline values: CDR1 SGHVS, CDR2 FNYEAQ. This CDR3 is CASSPSLDRVLETQYF. CDR3 nucleotides: TGTGCCAGCAGCCCATCCCTTGACAGGGTTTTGGAGACCCAGTACTTC.

The rearrangement uses TRBV6-2 or TRBV6-3 and TRBJ2-1; TRBD2 matches 14 bases. J was trimmed by 3 bases and V by 11 bases; bases with no gene match: 18. In germline, CDR1 is MNHEY, CDR2 SVGEGT. This CDR3 spans 19 amino acids. The CDR3 nucleotides are TGTGCCTGTAGAGCCGGGACTAGCGGGAGAGGCGGGTTCTACAATGAGCAGTTCTTC. Translated: CACRAGTSGRGGFYNEQFF.

The chain uses TRBV28 and TRBJ1-5; no reliable D call. Germline V gene lookup returns CDR1 MDHEN and CDR2 SYDVKM. The CDR3 sequence is 16 residues long. Deletions cut 5 bases from V and 1 base from J, with 15 bases between. Written as DNA, the CDR3 is TGTGCCAGCAGTCACGGCGCACGGCTAAGCAATCAGCCCCAGCATTTT. It codes for CASSHGARLSNQPQHF.

This rearrangement joins TRBV7-9 to TRBJ2-3; D is ambiguous. Trimming removed 6 bases from V and 0 bases from J, with 13 bases in between. Germline values: CDR1 SEHNR, CDR2 FQNEAQ (reference sequence). The length of the CDR3 is 15 residues. The CDR3 nucleotides are TGTGCCAGCAGAACGGGCGTCATGAGCACAGATACGCAGTATTTT. Its protein product is CASRTGVMSTDTQYF.

This clonotype was recorded once. The rearrangement links TRBV29-1 to TRBJ1-2; D gene ambiguous. V was cut by 4 bases and J by 6 bases, with 3 bases left in between. The CDR3 is 9 residues long. Germline values: CDR1 SQVTM, CDR2 ANQGSEA. This CDR3 reads CSVVNGYTF. In DNA, the CDR3 is TGCAGCGTTGTGAATGGCTACACCTTC.

In this sample, this clonotype turned up once. The chain recombines TRBV5-1 with TRBJ2-1; D may be TRBD2 (6 bases). V was pared by 0 bases and J by 14 bases, with 12 bases between. The CDR3 loop spans 12 amino acids. Germline lookup yields CDR1 SGHRS and CDR2 YFSETQ. The CDR3 loop is CASSLVEGTEFF. CDR3 DNA: TGCGCCAGCAGCTTGGTGGAGGGTACTGAGTTCTTC.

This clonotype has a single count. The chain is built from TRBV5-1 and TRBJ2-3; D ambiguous. Germline-derived CDR1 and CDR2 are SGHRS and YFSETQ. V was trimmed by 3 bases and J by 0 bases, leaving 8 bases between them. The CDR3 has 14 amino acids. The CDR3 coding sequence is TGCGCCAGCAGCTGGAGTCGGAGCACAGATACGCAGTATTTT. Residues: CASSWSRSTDTQYF.

CDR3 in DNA: TGCGCCAGCAGCCAAGATCTAGCGGGAGGGTACAATGAGCAGTTCTTC. Translated: CASSQDLAGGYNEQFF. This chain links TRBV4-1 with TRBJ2-1; the match to TRBD2 covers 12 bases. The junction had 1 base not matched to a gene; V was cut back by 0 bases and J by 4 bases. The CDR3 is 16 amino acids. Germline values: CDR1 MGHRA, CDR2 YSYEKL.

The V and J genes are TRBV6-6 and TRBJ2-7; 11 bases align to TRBD1. V was clipped by 2 bases and J by 2 bases; unmatched bases: 2. The CDR3 covers 15 residues. The germline V gene has CDR1 MNHNY and CDR2 SVGAGI (reference sequence). CDR3 bases: TGTGCCAGCAGTTACGGGACAGGGGGGGCCTACGAGCAGTACTTC. Protein product: CASSYGTGGAYEQYF.

J is TRBJ1-1 and V is TRBV7-8; D is ambiguous. The V and J ends lost 5 bases and 3 bases respectively, with 7 bases between them. The germline V gene encodes CDR1 SGHVS and CDR2 FQNEAQ. CDR3 size: 12 residues. The CDR3 is CASSRLDTEAFF. CDR3 nucleotides: TGTGCCAGCAGCCGACTCGACACTGAAGCTTTCTTT.

V usage is TRBV27 and J usage is TRBJ1-4; TRBD1 is a possible D gene (5 bases). The CDR3 length is 17 residues. V lost 3 bases, J lost 5 bases, and 19 bases lay in between. Germline CDR1 reads MNHEY; CDR2 reads SMNVEV (reference sequence). The CDR3 reads CASSFEIRDGRNEKLFF. The CDR3 bases are TGTGCCAGCAGTTTCGAGATAAGGGACGGGAGAAATGAAAAACTGTTTTTT.

The gene calls are TRBV20-1 and TRBJ2-5; D might be TRBD1 (6 bases). V lost 7 bases, J lost 1 base, and 10 bases lay in between. This CDR3 contains 12 residues. Per germline, CDR1 DFQATT and CDR2 SNEGSKA (reference sequence). The CDR3 here is CSVGDTQETQYF. The CDR3 DNA follows: TGCAGTGTGGGGGACACCCAAGAGACCCAGTACTTC.

This clonotype is a singleton in its sample. The chain carries TRBV12-3 or TRBV12-4 and TRBJ2-1, with no clear D. The CDR3 has 12 residues. V was trimmed by 5 bases and J by 8 bases, leaving 10 bases between them. CDR3 nucleotides: TGTGCCAGCAGTCCAACAGAGGATGAGCAGTTCTTC. As protein: CASSPTEDEQFF.

The chain has TRBV29-1 and TRBJ2-1, with TRBD2 matching 16 bases. The V and J ends lost 6 bases and 1 base, in that order; junction bases with no gene match: 3. The CDR3 consists of 16 residues. The germline V gene has CDR1 SQVTM and CDR2 ANQGSEA. CDR3 nucleotides: TGCAGCGTCGGGACTAGCGGGGGGGGTTCCTACAATGAGCAGTTCTTC. Residues: CSVGTSGGGSYNEQFF.

This chain links TRBV4-3 with TRBJ2-1; perhaps TRBD2 as D (6 bases). The CDR3 is 16 amino acids. Trimming removed 1 base at V and 0 bases at J, with 10 bases between. Germline V gene sequence: CDR1 LGHNA, CDR2 YSLEER. CDR3 residues: CASSQAAGSSYNEQFF. CDR3 nucleotides: TGCGCCAGCAGCCAAGCCGCGGGGAGCTCCTACAATGAGCAGTTCTTC.

V and J are TRBV7-9 and TRBJ2-5, with D perhaps matching TRBD2 (5 bases). The CDR3 contains 12 residues. V was cut by 8 bases and J by 5 bases, with 12 bases left in between. Germline V gene data show CDR1 as SEHNR and CDR2 as FQNEAQ (reference sequence). The CDR3 loop is CASLRDRETQYF. The CDR3, as DNA: TGTGCCAGCCTCCGGGATCGGGAGACCCAGTACTTC. Variable domain in full (rest from reference TRBV7-9 and TRBJ2-5): DTGVSQNPRHKITKRGQNVTFRCDPISEHNRLYWYRQTLGQGPEFLTYFQNEAQLEKSRLLSDRFSAERPKGSFSTLEIQRTEQGDSAMYLCASLRDRETQYFGPGTRLLVL.

The gene calls are TRBV18 and TRBJ2-7; 7 nucleotides align to TRBD1. In germline, CDR1 is KGHSH, CDR2 LQKENI. The ends lost 6 bases at V and 1 base at J; junction bases unmatched: 6. CDR3 length equals 14 residues. The CDR3 sequence: CASSFPGQSYEQYF. CDR3 coding DNA: TGTGCCAGCTCCTTCCCGGGACAGTCCTACGAGCAGTACTTC.

The gene calls are TRBV4-3 and TRBJ2-1; D not resolved. Germline V gene lookup returns CDR1 LGHNA and CDR2 YSLEER. There are 14 residues in the CDR3. V lost 1 base, J lost 4 bases, and 8 bases lay in between. CDR3 amino acids: CASSQGGLYNEQFF. CDR3 nucleotide sequence: TGCGCCAGCAGCCAAGGTGGGCTATACAATGAGCAGTTCTTC.

J is TRBJ1-1 and V is TRBV29-1, with TRBD1 matching 10 bases. From germline, CDR1 is SQVTM and CDR2 ANQGSEA. This CDR3 has 12 amino acids. After removal of 6 bases from V and 13 bases from J, the junction contained 11 bases not matched to a gene. CDR3 DNA sequence: TGCAGCGTGGGGACAGGGGTTTTAAGAGGTTTCTTT. Its protein product is CSVGTGVLRGFF.